The next 6 T cell receptor beta chains were all read from a single sample in a study of tissue T cells after allogeneic stem cell transplantation. Repertoires were generated with immunoSEQ multiplex PCR, while TCRdb's copy carries only in-frame clones and drops some. The sample has about 10,000 clones; roughly 60% are singletons. The specimen was tissue from the jejunum, collected at autopsy. These receptors were obtained from a woman aged 18-55 years with breast cancer.

This chain links TRBV13 with TRBJ2-3; the match to TRBD2 covers 8 bases. CDR3 length: 17 residues. V lost 2 bases, J lost 0 bases, and 7 bases stayed unmatched. Germline lookup yields CDR1 PRHDT and CDR2 FYEKMQ (reference sequence). This CDR3 is CASSLIRGGASTDTQYF. CDR3 DNA: TGTGCCAGCAGCTTAATTCGGGGGGGGGCCAGCACAGATACGCAGTATTTT. Drawing the rest from reference TRBV13 and TRBJ2-3, the complete variable domain is AAGVIQSPRHLIKEKRETATLKCYPIPRHDTVYWYQQGPGQDPQFLISFYEKMQSDKGSIPDRFSAQQFSDYHSELNMSSLELGDSALYFCASSLIRGGASTDTQYFGPGTRLTVL.

The chain carries TRBV6-5 and TRBJ2-5; 9 bases line up with TRBD1. The trim removed 7 bases at V and 4 bases at J, leaving 7 bases unmatched. The CDR3 sequence is 14 residues long. Germline loops: CDR1 MNHEY, CDR2 SVGAGI. CDR3 nucleotide sequence: TGTGCCAGCAAAATACAGGGGGCTGGAGAGACCCAGTACTTC. Translated, it gives CASKIQGAGETQYF.

This clone has just a few counts. The chain employs TRBV6-2 or TRBV6-3 and TRBJ2-5, with 9 positions matching TRBD2. The CDR3 contains 16 residues. Per the germline V gene, CDR1 is MNHEY and CDR2 is SVGEGT. The junction had 8 bases not matched to a gene; V was cut back by 2 bases and J by 4 bases. This chain's CDR3 is CASSYGKAGGGETQYF. The CDR3 nucleotides read TGTGCCAGCAGTTACGGTAAAGCGGGAGGTGGAGAGACCCAGTACTTC.

This sequence joins TRBV6-5 and TRBJ2-2, with unresolved D. Germline CDR1 is MNHEY and CDR2 is SVGAGI. The V and J ends lost 5 bases and 0 bases respectively, with 4 bases between them. The CDR3 has 13 residues. This CDR3 is CASSRANTGELFF. The CDR3 DNA is TGTGCCAGCAGTAGAGCGAACACCGGGGAGCTGTTTTTT.

The gene calls are TRBV19 and TRBJ2-5; 9 positions agree with TRBD1. This CDR3 region has 15 residues. V dropped 5 bases and J dropped 4; count of bases not matched to a gene: 8. Per germline, CDR1 LNHDA and CDR2 SQIVND (reference sequence). The DNA of the CDR3 is TGTGCCAGTAGTTTCGCCGGGACAGGGCGAGAGACCCAGTACTTC. Translating it yields CASSFAGTGRETQYF.

The CDR3 nucleotides read TGTGCCAGCAGCGCCCGACGGGGGAGGGGGGACTACGAGCAGTACTTC. This translates into CASSARRGRGDYEQYF. V gene TRBV3-1 (or the pseudogene TRBV3-2) combines with J gene TRBJ2-7; D may be TRBD2 (7 bases). The V gene lost 5 bases and the J gene lost 3 bases, with 20 bases spanning the gap. This CDR3 spans 16 amino acids. Germline V gene data show CDR1 as LGHDT and CDR2 as YNNKEL (reference sequence).